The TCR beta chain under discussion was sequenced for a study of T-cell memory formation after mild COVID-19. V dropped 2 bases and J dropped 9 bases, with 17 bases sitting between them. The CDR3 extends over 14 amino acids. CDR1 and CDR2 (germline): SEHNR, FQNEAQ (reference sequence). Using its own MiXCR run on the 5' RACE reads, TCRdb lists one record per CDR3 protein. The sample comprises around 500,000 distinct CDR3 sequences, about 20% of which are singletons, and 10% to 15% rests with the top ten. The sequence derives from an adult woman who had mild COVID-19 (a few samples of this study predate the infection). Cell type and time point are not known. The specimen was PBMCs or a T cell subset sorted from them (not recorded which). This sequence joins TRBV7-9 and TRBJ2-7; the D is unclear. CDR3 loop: CASSLSADPDRQYF. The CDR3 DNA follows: TGTGCCAGCAGCTTATCGGCGGACCCGGATCGGCAGTACTTC.